Following are 32 T cell receptor beta chains from one sample sequenced in a study of radiation and T cells in renal cell carcinoma. Regarding time point: blood 2 weeks post-SBRT. Treatment reported: 15 Gy SBRT to primary tumor, nephrectomy 4 weeks later. Repertoires were generated with immunoSEQ multiplex PCR, while TCRdb's copy carries only in-frame clones and drops some. The profile shows 120,000 or so clones, 81% of them singletons. The sequenced sample was blood, obtained from a patient whose treatment included radiotherapy and nephrectomy. These receptor sequences come from a man in his fifties with renal cell carcinoma.

The J gene is TRBJ1-2, the V gene TRBV29-1; TRBD1 matches at 7 bases. Germline V gene sequence: CDR1 SQVTM, CDR2 ANQGSEA. Trimming at V came to 1 base and at J to 2 bases, leaving 1 base not matched to a gene. The CDR3 loop spans 13 amino acids. CDR3 amino acids: CSVEGDSNYGYTF. In DNA, the CDR3 is TGCAGCGTTGAAGGGGACAGCAACTATGGCTACACCTTC. The full variable domain, in which reference TRBV29-1 and TRBJ1-2 provide the parts outside the CDR3, is SAVISQKPSRDICQRGTSLTIQCQVDSQVTMMFWYRQQPGQSLTLIATANQGSEATYESGFVIDKFPISRPNLTFSTLTVSNMSPEDSSIYLCSVEGDSNYGYTFGSGTRLTVV.

The chain is built from TRBV27 and TRBJ2-1; 8 bases match TRBD2. With 2 bases clipped from V and 12 bases from J, the junction kept 12 bases outside the gene matches. Germline CDR1 reads MNHEY; CDR2 reads SMNVEV (reference sequence). This CDR3 spans 15 amino acids. The CDR3 nucleotides are TGTGCCAGCAGTTTAGTGGGCGGGAGGTTATACCGGCAGTTCTTC. Translation: CASSLVGGRLYRQFF.

The chain has TRBV7-2 and TRBJ1-4; the D gene is possibly TRBD1 (6 bases). Trimming left V 4 bases short and J 6 bases short, with 12 bases between. CDR1 SGHTA and CDR2 FQGNSA come from the germline V gene. CDR3 size: 14 residues. The CDR3 nucleotides are TGTGCCAGCAGCTGGTCAGGGGTTGATGAAAAACTGTTTTTT. As protein: CASSWSGVDEKLFF. Using reference TRBV7-2 and TRBJ1-4 for the parts outside the CDR3, the full variable domain is GAGVSQSPSNKVTEKGKDVELRCDPISGHTALYWYRQSLGQGLEFLIYFQGNSAPDKSGLPSDRFSAERTGGSVSTLTIQRTQQEDSAVYLCASSWSGVDEKLFFGSGTQLSVL.

The rearrangement joins TRBV28 to TRBJ2-3; weak D call: TRBD2 (6 bases). Trimming stripped 6 bases from V and 6 bases from J, with 13 bases between. Germline V CDR1 and CDR2: MDHEN, SYDVKM. CDR3 size: 13 residues. The CDR3 loop is CASRDYLTDTQYF. CDR3 in DNA: TGTGCCAGCAGGGACTACCTGACGGATACGCAGTATTTT.

The rearrangement joins TRBV20-1 to TRBJ2-7; TRBD1 or TRBD2 may be the D gene (5 bases each). This CDR3 is built from 11 residues. V was clipped by 7 bases and J by 1 base, with 8 bases between them. Germline CDR1 and CDR2: DFQATT and SNEGSKA (reference sequence). In DNA form, the CDR3 reads TGCAGTGTAGAGGGGTCCTACGAGCAGTACTTC. Protein: CSVEGSYEQYF.

The V gene is TRBV19, the J gene TRBJ1-2; D possibly corresponds to TRBD1 (5 bases). CDR3 length equals 15 residues. Trimming left V 10 bases short and J 0 bases short, with 18 bases between. CDR1 LNHDA and CDR2 SQIVND come from the germline V gene (reference sequence). The CDR3 protein is CATEDVTAANYGYTF. The CDR3 region has the DNA TGTGCCACCGAGGACGTGACAGCAGCTAACTATGGCTACACCTTC.

V usage is TRBV28 and J usage is TRBJ1-4, with D perhaps TRBD1 (5 bases). The CDR3 has 14 amino acids. V was clipped by 4 bases and J by 7 bases, with 13 bases between them. The germline gives CDR1 MDHEN, CDR2 SYDVKM. The chain's CDR3 is CASSSPRGGEKLFF. The CDR3 region has the DNA TGTGCCAGCAGTTCACCTCGTGGGGGTGAAAAACTGTTTTTT.

The gene calls are TRBV19 and TRBJ1-3; TRBD1 agrees at 11 bases. V was pared by 9 bases and J by 16 bases, with 20 bases of the junction left unmatched. Germline V lookup: CDR1 LNHDA, CDR2 SQIVND (reference sequence). The CDR3 totals 15 residues. This chain's CDR3 is CASKPGQGVAGTVYF. In nucleotides, the CDR3 is TGTGCCAGCAAACCGGGACAGGGGGTCGCAGGTACCGTCTATTTT.

The CDR3 coding sequence is TGCGCCAGCAGCTTAAACAGGGGTAGCACTGAAGCTTTCTTT. Amino acid sequence: CASSLNRGSTEAFF. The genes are TRBV5-1 and TRBJ1-1, with 7 bases fitting TRBD1. Germline lookup yields CDR1 SGHRS and CDR2 YFSETQ. J was trimmed by 4 bases and V by 2 bases; bases with no gene match: 5. The CDR3 totals 14 residues.

A few counts support this clone. V and J are TRBV18 and TRBJ1-1, with a weak D call TRBD1 (5 bases). CDR1 and CDR2 from the germline V gene are KGHSH and LQKENI. The V end lost 3 bases, the J end lost 7 bases, and 12 bases lay between the germline ends. The CDR3 runs to 13 residues. The CDR3 loop reads CASSPRAAREAFF. The CDR3 coding sequence is TGTGCCAGCTCACCCAGGGCGGCCCGTGAAGCTTTCTTT.

V usage is TRBV6-5 and J usage is TRBJ2-5; D unclear. V lost 5 bases and J lost 7, with 14 bases in between. This CDR3 is built from 13 residues. In germline, CDR1 is MNHEY, CDR2 SVGAGI. The CDR3: CASSPDTIGTQYF. The DNA of the CDR3 is TGTGCCAGCAGTCCAGACACCATCGGGACCCAGTACTTC.

The rearrangement joins TRBV2 to TRBJ1-2, with TRBD1 as a possible D gene (5 bases). Trimming shortened V by 1 base and J by 8 bases, and 14 bases separated the two germline ends. Germline loops: CDR1 SNHLY, CDR2 FYNNEI. CDR3 size: 14 residues. CDR3 sequence: CASSEDQGRRGYTF. CDR3 DNA: TGTGCCAGCAGTGAAGACCAGGGAAGGAGGGGCTACACCTTC.

The chain employs TRBV5-4 and TRBJ2-3, with D perhaps TRBD1 (6 bases). The germline V gene encodes CDR1 SGHNT and CDR2 YYREEE (reference sequence). V was shortened by 3 bases and J by 3 bases, with 8 bases between the two germline ends. The CDR3 loop spans 13 amino acids. CDR3 loop: CASSSQGTDTQYF. CDR3 nucleotide sequence: TGTGCCAGCAGCTCGCAGGGGACAGATACGCAGTATTTT.

The chain joins TRBV27 to TRBJ2-3; 7 nucleotides line up with TRBD2. V lost 5 bases and J lost 1; bases outside the gene matches: 3. The CDR3 has 14 residues. Germline V CDR1 and CDR2: MNHEY, SMNVEV (reference sequence). This CDR3 reads CASSPSGGTDTQYF. CDR3 coding DNA: TGTGCCAGCAGTCCTAGCGGAGGCACAGATACGCAGTATTTT.

This clone turned up a few times. Written as DNA, the CDR3 is TGTGCCAGCACTACGGGACAGGGGGCTGGTAATTCACCCCTCCACTTT. This sequence encodes CASTTGQGAGNSPLHF. This chain joins TRBV2 and TRBJ1-6, with TRBD1 matching over 12 bases. Germline-derived CDR1 and CDR2 are SNHLY and FYNNEI. CDR3 size: 16 residues. V shed 7 bases, J shed 6 bases, and the junction held 7 bases outside the gene matches.

V and J are TRBV29-1 and TRBJ1-2; D remains ambiguous. The length of the CDR3 is 14 residues. Germline V gene sequence: CDR1 SQVTM, CDR2 ANQGSEA. Trimming cost V 3 bases and J 6 bases, with 17 bases left between them. Written as DNA, the CDR3 is TGCAGCGTTGAGGGAAAGGGAGGGTTCGATGGCTACACCTTC. Protein: CSVEGKGGFDGYTF.

J is TRBJ1-5 and V is TRBV6-1; D not resolved. This CDR3 comprises 14 residues. Trimming left V 1 base short and J 5 bases short, with 9 bases between. The germline CDR1 and CDR2 sequences are MNHNS and SASEGT. The CDR3 loop reads CASSEELTYQPQHF. The CDR3 DNA is TGTGCCAGCAGTGAAGAACTGACCTATCAGCCCCAGCATTTT.

In its sample, this clone was seen a few times. The chain is built from TRBV27 and TRBJ1-2; the match to TRBD1 covers 9 bases. The length of the CDR3 is 13 residues. The junction had 6 bases not matched to a gene; V was cut back by 5 bases and J by 8 bases. The germline gives CDR1 MNHEY, CDR2 SMNVEV (reference sequence). The CDR3 protein is CASSINRGRGYTF. The CDR3 DNA follows: TGTGCCAGCAGTATCAACAGGGGGCGAGGCTACACCTTC.

This clone was observed a single time. This sequence joins TRBV18 and TRBJ2-7; TRBD2 agrees at 7 bases. V dropped 3 bases and J dropped 6; count of bases not matched to a gene: 14. The CDR3 extends over 16 amino acids. Germline loops: CDR1 KGHSH, CDR2 LQKENI. The CDR3 DNA sequence: TGTGCCAGCTCACCGTCGGCTCGGGGGGAGGGCGGCGAGCAGTACTTC. Translating it yields CASSPSARGEGGEQYF.

The chain combines TRBV27 with TRBJ2-7; a possible D gene is TRBD1 (6 bases). Germline CDR1 and CDR2: MNHEY and SMNVEV (reference sequence). The V and J ends lost 5 bases and 2 bases respectively, with 10 bases between them. The CDR3 length is 13 residues. The CDR3 reads CASSLRQAYEQYF. In DNA, the CDR3 is TGTGCCAGCAGTCTTAGACAGGCCTACGAGCAGTACTTC.

This chain connects TRBV9 to TRBJ1-5; D not certain. Trimming shortened V by 3 bases and J by 0 bases, and 7 bases separated the two germline ends. Germline CDR1 SGDLS, CDR2 YYNGEE. This CDR3 is 14 amino acids long. In DNA, the CDR3 is TGTGCCAGCAGCGGGGGTTATAGCAATCAGCCCCAGCATTTT. The encoded protein is CASSGGYSNQPQHF.

This clone was found once. This chain links TRBV27 with TRBJ2-7, with D possibly matching TRBD2 (5 bases). From germline, CDR1 is MNHEY and CDR2 SMNVEV (reference sequence). The length of the CDR3 is 17 residues. Trimming left V 5 bases short and J 4 bases short, with 24 bases between. CDR3 in DNA: TGTGCCAGCAGTAACAAATCCCGCGGGTACTCAGTTTACGAGCAGTACTTC. It specifies CASSNKSRGYSVYEQYF.

This clone was picked up one time. The rearrangement joins TRBV10-3 to TRBJ2-7, with TRBD2 matching over 11 bases. The germline CDR1 and CDR2 sequences are ENHRY and SYGVKD. This CDR3 comprises 17 residues. V trimming: 6 bases; J trimming: 0 bases; junction bases outside the gene matches: 10. CDR3 sequence reads: CAISPGLAAGSSYEQYF. As DNA, the CDR3 is TGTGCCATCAGCCCGGGACTAGCGGCCGGAAGCTCCTACGAGCAGTACTTC.

The chain carries TRBV4-1 and TRBJ1-1; D unclear. This CDR3 region has 14 residues. CDR1 MGHRA and CDR2 YSYEKL come from the germline V gene. V lost 2 bases to trimming and J lost 2 bases, with 9 bases between them. The CDR3 loop reads CASSQSVLNTEAFF. The CDR3 DNA reads as TGCGCCAGCAGCCAATCCGTCCTAAACACTGAAGCTTTCTTT.

The chain joins TRBV7-9 to TRBJ2-1; D not resolved. Trimming took 4 bases from V and 8 from J, leaving 21 bases between them. Germline CDR1 SEHNR, CDR2 FQNEAQ (reference sequence). This CDR3 spans 16 amino acids. Written as DNA, the CDR3 is TGTGCCAGCAGCTCCTACCTAGAGACCAACGCCTATGAGCAGTTCTTC. Its translation: CASSSYLETNAYEQFF.

This clone was counted a few times. The chain employs TRBV5-1 and TRBJ2-5; TRBD1 is a possible D gene (7 bases). This CDR3 comprises 16 residues. V gave up 2 bases and J gave up 1 base, with 15 bases separating them. CDR1 and CDR2 (germline): SGHRS, YFSETQ. This CDR3 reads CASSFRQGGSQETQYF. DNA for the CDR3: TGCGCCAGCAGCTTCCGACAGGGAGGAAGCCAAGAGACCCAGTACTTC. The full variable domain, rest sourced from reference TRBV5-1 and TRBJ2-5, is KAGVTQTPRYLIKTRGQQVTLSCSPISGHRSVSWYQQTPGQGLQFLFEYFSETQRNKGNFPGRFSGRQFSNSRSEMNVSTLELGDSALYLCASSFRQGGSQETQYFGPGTRLLVL.

J is TRBJ1-5 and V is TRBV2, with a weak D call TRBD1 (5 bases). Between the trimmed V and J ends, which lost 8 bases and 0 bases, there was a span of 20 bases. The CDR3 covers 17 residues. The germline gives CDR1 SNHLY, CDR2 FYNNEI. The CDR3 DNA reads as TGTGCCAGCGCAATCGACAGATACTTCTATAGCAATCAGCCCCAGCATTTT. Protein product: CASAIDRYFYSNQPQHF.

The chain employs TRBV5-1 and TRBJ2-7, with D possibly TRBD2 on 5 matching bases. Germline V gene lookup returns CDR1 SGHRS and CDR2 YFSETQ. The CDR3 has 14 residues. Trimming removed 5 bases from V and 0 bases from J, with 12 bases in between. The CDR3 here is CASSKASPSYEQYF. CDR3 sequence (DNA): TGCGCCAGCAGTAAGGCTAGCCCCTCCTACGAGCAGTACTTC.

The genes are TRBV30 and TRBJ1-5; the D gene is possibly TRBD1 (6 bases). Trimming removed 4 bases at V and 7 bases at J, with 23 bases between. The germline gives CDR1 GTSNPN, CDR2 SVGIG (reference sequence). The CDR3 runs 16 residues. This chain's CDR3 is CAWIQKGTPAGQPQHF. CDR3 DNA sequence: TGTGCCTGGATTCAAAAAGGGACACCGGCAGGGCAGCCCCAGCATTTT. The full variable domain, completed using reference TRBV30 and TRBJ1-5, is SQTIHQWPATLVQPVGSPLSLECTVEGTSNPNLYWYRQAAGRGLQLLFYSVGIGQISSEVPQNLSASRPQDRQFILSSKKLLLSDSGFYLCAWIQKGTPAGQPQHFGDGTRLSIL.

This clone was seen a handful of times. The chain recombines TRBV9 with TRBJ2-2, with D tentatively TRBD2 (7 bases). V lost 3 bases to trimming and J lost 6 bases, with 24 bases between them. Germline V lookup: CDR1 SGDLS, CDR2 YYNGEE. CDR3 size: 18 residues. CDR3 amino acids: CASSANLLGGTFSGELFF. The CDR3 DNA reads TGTGCCAGCAGCGCCAATTTGCTGGGGGGGACATTTTCCGGGGAGCTGTTTTTT.

This rearrangement joins TRBV4-2 to TRBJ2-1; TRBD2 aligns across 8 bases. This CDR3 spans 15 amino acids. The J segment lost 8 bases and the V segment lost 0 bases, leaving 6 bases of the junction unmatched. The germline CDR1 and CDR2 sequences are LGHNA and YNFKEQ. The CDR3 DNA sequence: TGTGCCAGCAGCCAAGAACGGGAGGGCCCCTATGAGCAGTTCTTC. Its translation: CASSQEREGPYEQFF.

J is TRBJ1-2 and V is TRBV7-9; no clear D gene. Per germline, CDR1 SEHNR and CDR2 FQNEAQ (reference sequence). The length of the CDR3 is 13 residues. V lost 3 bases to trimming and J lost 6 bases, with 11 bases between them. Here the CDR3 reads CASSFLGYDGYTF. The CDR3 DNA is TGTGCCAGCAGCTTTTTAGGGTACGATGGCTACACCTTC. Combining the CDR3 with reference TRBV7-9 and TRBJ1-2 gives the whole variable domain DTGVSQNPRHKITKRGQNVTFRCDPISEHNRLYWYRQTLGQGPEFLTYFQNEAQLEKSRLLSDRFSAERPKGSFSTLEIQRTEQGDSAMYLCASSFLGYDGYTFGSGTRLTVV.